This T cell receptor beta chain was identified during a study of CD4 T cells in relation to SARS-CoV-2 and coronaviruses. Study background: Shared crossreactive spike epitopes were mapped to their HLA restriction.

CD4+ T cells from unexposed donors were obtained before the COVID-19 pandemic (2011-2018). CD4+ T cells were isolated from the cells after 10 days of culture. Unexposed-donor CD4+ T cells were probed with SARS-CoV-2 S/N and four cold-coronavirus spikes, cells permitting. Comment on this clone: The antigen is undetermined.

Assay used: immunoSEQ multiplex PCR; TCRdb lists only in-frame clones, some missing. Seen here are 20,000 to 25,000 clones, 74% observed once, and the top ten hold 12%. J lost 5 bases, V lost 4 bases, and 8 bases had no gene match. CDR3 length equals 15 residues. The germline CDR1 and CDR2 sequences are SGHNT and YENEEA. The sample taken for sequencing was CD4+ T cells from PBMCs, cultured in vitro. This receptor was identified in a human donor in good health. The chain is built from TRBV11-3 and TRBJ2-5; 9 bases match TRBD1. CDR3 region: CASSSGQGFAETQYF. The CDR3 DNA reads as TGTGCCAGCAGCTCGGGACAGGGTTTTGCGGAGACCCAGTACTTC. Filled out from reference TRBV11-3 and TRBJ2-5, the complete variable domain reads EAGVVQSPRYKIIEKKQPVAFWCNPISGHNTLYWYLQNLGQGPELLIRYENEEAVDDSQLPKDRFSAERLKGVDSTLKIQPAELGDSAVYLCASSSGQGFAETQYFGPGTRLLVL.